This entry lists 11 T cell receptor beta chains sequenced from one sample in a study of cytomegalovirus exposure and HLA in healthy donors. Method: immunoSEQ multiplex PCR; TCRdb's copy keeps in-frame clones and lacks some. The repertoire has 78,000 or so clones, roughly 93% of them found once; the top ten carry roughly 3%. The material sequenced was PBMCs. The origin of the receptors is a woman between 18 and 30 years old in good health and CMV-seropositive.

The chain carries TRBV9 and TRBJ2-2; possibly TRBD2 for D (5 bases). The germline gives CDR1 SGDLS, CDR2 YYNGEE. Between the trimmed V and J ends, which lost 3 bases and 2 bases, there was a span of 14 bases. The CDR3 totals 16 residues. The CDR3 bases are TGTGCCAGCAGCGGAACCGCCGGACTCAACACCGGGGAGCTGTTTTTT. Amino acids: CASSGTAGLNTGELFF.

This clone was detected only once. The genes are TRBV11-2 and TRBJ1-1; D remains unclear. Germline CDR1 SGHAT, CDR2 FQNNGV. The ends were cut back, 0 bases at V and 2 bases at J, with 10 bases in the middle. The CDR3 is made up of 15 amino acids. The CDR3 sequence is CASSLDGTANTEAFF. CDR3 bases: TGTGCCAGCAGCTTAGATGGAACAGCTAACACTGAAGCTTTCTTT.

This rearrangement joins TRBV28 to TRBJ1-2, with 9 bases that match TRBD1. V lost 6 bases, J lost 2 bases, and 4 bases stayed unmatched. This CDR3 region has 14 residues. Germline CDR1 MDHEN, CDR2 SYDVKM. CDR3 loop: CASSPGTGNYGYTF. The CDR3 DNA follows: TGTGCCAGCAGCCCGGGGACAGGGAACTATGGCTACACCTTC.

The CDR3 bases are TGTGCCAGCAGCTTAGGGCTCTACAGGGACATTCAGTACTTC. Its protein is CASSLGLYRDIQYF. This rearrangement joins TRBV7-8 to TRBJ2-4, with D possibly TRBD1 on 6 matching bases. The CDR3 runs to 14 residues. With 1 base removed from V and 8 bases from J, the gap between germline ends came to 12 bases. Germline assignment: CDR1 SGHVS and CDR2 FQNEAQ.

V is TRBV6-4 and J is TRBJ2-1, with 8 positions matching TRBD1. V dropped 4 bases and J dropped 8; count of bases not matched to a gene: 10. The CDR3 covers 15 residues. Germline V gives CDR1 MRHNA, CDR2 SNTAGT. The DNA of the CDR3 is TGTGCCAGCAGTGCCCAGGGCCCAGGGGGCCATGAGCAGTTCTTC. As protein: CASSAQGPGGHEQFF.

The chain uses TRBV14 and TRBJ1-2; no clear D. From germline, CDR1 is SGHDN and CDR2 FVKESK. V lost 2 bases and J lost 0, with 13 bases in between. The CDR3 loop spans 16 amino acids. The CDR3 region has the DNA TGTGCCAGCAGCCAATTGGCAGGACTAGCTAACTATGGCTACACCTTC. Translating it yields CASSQLAGLANYGYTF.

This chain connects TRBV4-3 to TRBJ2-1; tentatively, D is TRBD1 (5 bases). Germline lookup yields CDR1 LGHNA and CDR2 YSLEER. The CDR3 spans 13 residues. The V gene lost 4 bases and the J gene lost 10 bases, with 14 bases spanning the gap. The CDR3 loop reads CASSRDGQDEQFF. The CDR3 DNA is TGCGCCAGCAGCCGAGATGGACAAGACGAGCAGTTCTTC.

As to this clone: Mismatch with germline at one junction end may stem from a read error. The V and J genes are TRBV28 and TRBJ2-1; TRBD1 might be the D (5 bases). Germline V CDR1 and CDR2: MDHEN, SYDVKM. The CDR3 loop spans 14 amino acids. The CDR3 sequence: CASTSVSGSPPRLF. The CDR3 bases are TGTGCCAGCACCTCCGTATCAGGGTCCCCCCCAAGGCTCTTC. Full variable domain (missing parts from reference TRBV28 and TRBJ2-1): DVKVTQSSRYLVKRTGEKVFLECVQDMDHENMFWYRQDPGLGLRLIYFSYDVKMKEKGDIPEGYSVSREKKERFSLILESASTNQTSMYLCASTSVSGSPPRLFGPGTRLTVL.

The chain carries TRBV19 and TRBJ2-1, with 9 bases fitting TRBD1. The CDR3 spans 13 residues. Trimming took 7 bases from V and 9 from J; bases not matched to a gene: 7. Looked up from germline, CDR1 is LNHDA and CDR2 is SQIVND (reference sequence). For the CDR3, the DNA is TGTGCCAGTAAAGAAACAGGGGGCATTGAGCAGTTCTTC. Its translation is CASKETGGIEQFF.

The V gene is TRBV6-6, the J gene TRBJ2-5; possible D gene TRBD2, 5 bases. Trimming took 6 bases from V and 8 from J, leaving 16 bases between them. The CDR3 consists of 13 residues. The germline V gene encodes CDR1 MNHNY and CDR2 SVGAGI (reference sequence). This chain's CDR3 is CASRQRSLATQYF. In DNA, the CDR3 is TGTGCCAGCAGACAGCGGAGCCTTGCCACCCAGTACTTC.

The rearrangement joins TRBV27 to TRBJ1-1, with D tentatively TRBD1 (6 bases). The CDR3 totals 15 residues. CDR1 is MNHEY and CDR2 is SMNVEV in the germline V gene (reference sequence). With 5 bases removed from V and 4 bases from J, the gap between germline ends came to 17 bases. The CDR3 DNA is TGTGCCAGCAGTCCTTACCCAACAGGGCCCACTGAAGCTTTCTTT. Its protein is CASSPYPTGPTEAFF.